This TCR beta chain stems from a study of naive and memory T cell subsets. An equimolar mix of two oligonucleotides served as the beta constant-region primer for TRBC1 and TRBC2. Ligation attached a single-stranded oligonucleotide with a 12-nucleotide UMI and the SP2 primer to the cDNA 3' end. The ligated cDNA underwent four PCR rounds using SP2 and nested alpha and beta constant-region primers. TCRdb redid the calling of the UMI-ligation and nested PCR reads with MiXCR, one entry per CDR3 protein. The sample lists roughly 140,000 distinct CDR3 sequences, about 15% occurring once. CDR1 and CDR2 (germline): KGHDR, SFDVKD. The CDR3 contains 15 residues. Deletions cut 5 bases from V and 10 bases from J, with 20 bases between. Four subsets defined by CD45RA and CD27 were sorted after CD3, CD4, CD8 and live/dead staining.

The chain is built from TRBV24-1 and TRBJ2-1, with a weak D call TRBD2 (5 bases). The source of this sequence is a human donor in good health. The sample taken for sequencing was naive CD4+ T cells from blood. CDR3: CATSAPEAGRVEQFF. CDR3 bases: TGTGCCACCAGTGCTCCCGAGGCGGGCCGGGTCGAGCAGTTCTTC.